These 6 T cell receptor beta chains were all obtained from the same sample, sequenced in a study of T cells in Graves' hyperthyroidism and ophthalmopathy. Amplification targeted TCR beta CDR3 regions from RNA transcripts. In the first-round RT-PCR of the TCR CDR3, the HTBI primer set was used. TCRdb recomputed calls from the multiplex PCR reads with MiXCR, one row per CDR3 protein. The profile covers about 250,000 distinct CDR3 sequences, with roughly 20% appearing a single time and 64% taken by the ten largest. Sequencing was carried out using blood. Receptors originate from a man between 25 and 39 years old with Graves' ophthalmopathy.

CDR3 DNA: TGTGCCAGCAGTGGGTCGTTCGGGGAGCTGTTTTTT. Translated: CASSGSFGELFF. The chain combines TRBV6-2 or TRBV6-3 with TRBJ2-2, with D uncertain. Trimming cost V 5 bases and J 7 bases, with 8 bases left between them. Per the germline V gene, CDR1 is MNHEY and CDR2 is SVGEGT. This CDR3 is 12 amino acids long.

This clonotype has ten or more counts. This chain links TRBV6-6 with TRBJ1-1, with D hard to call. Trimming pared 2 bases from V and 3 bases from J, leaving 7 bases between. This CDR3 comprises 13 residues. Germline CDR1 reads MNHNY; CDR2 reads SVGAGI (reference sequence). Written as DNA, the CDR3 is TGTGCCAGCAGTTACAATGTTCACACTGAAGCTTTCTTT. Translated: CASSYNVHTEAFF.

There are a few counts of this clonotype. The V gene is TRBV19, the J gene TRBJ1-2; weak D call: TRBD1 (5 bases). The CDR3 length is 12 residues. Germline CDR1 and CDR2: LNHDA and SQIVND (reference sequence). Between the trimmed V and J ends, which lost 11 bases and 1 base, there was a span of 11 bases. CDR3 DNA: TGTGCCCCTGGGGGGTTTAACTATGGCTACACCTTC. Translation: CAPGGFNYGYTF.

The rearrangement uses TRBV28 and TRBJ2-7; 9 bases fit TRBD1. With 5 bases clipped from V and 6 bases from J, the junction kept 8 bases outside the gene matches. The CDR3 is 14 amino acids. Germline V gene sequence: CDR1 MDHEN, CDR2 SYDVKM. CDR3 in amino acids: CASSEMGQGPEQYF. The CDR3, as DNA: TGTGCCAGCAGTGAAATGGGACAGGGACCCGAGCAGTACTTC.

The table lists this clonotype with many counts. The chain is built from TRBV11-2 and TRBJ2-7; 7 bases are a match to TRBD2. Germline values: CDR1 SGHAT, CDR2 FQNNGV. The CDR3 length is 14 residues. V was clipped by 3 bases and J by 5 bases; unmatched bases: 7. Written as DNA, the CDR3 is TGTGCCAGCAGCTTGGGAGGGACCAATCACGAGCAGTACTTC. Translated, it gives CASSLGGTNHEQYF.

The sample holds a few counts of this clonotype. The chain joins TRBV5-1 to TRBJ2-7; 8 nucleotides align to TRBD2. V gave up 0 bases and J gave up 1 base; unmatched junction bases: 9. Germline assignment: CDR1 SGHRS and CDR2 YFSETQ. The CDR3 is made up of 17 amino acids. The CDR3 region has the DNA TGCGCCAGCAGCTTGGGAGGCGGGAGGCGTCAATCCTACGAGCAGTACTTC. Protein product: CASSLGGGRRQSYEQYF.